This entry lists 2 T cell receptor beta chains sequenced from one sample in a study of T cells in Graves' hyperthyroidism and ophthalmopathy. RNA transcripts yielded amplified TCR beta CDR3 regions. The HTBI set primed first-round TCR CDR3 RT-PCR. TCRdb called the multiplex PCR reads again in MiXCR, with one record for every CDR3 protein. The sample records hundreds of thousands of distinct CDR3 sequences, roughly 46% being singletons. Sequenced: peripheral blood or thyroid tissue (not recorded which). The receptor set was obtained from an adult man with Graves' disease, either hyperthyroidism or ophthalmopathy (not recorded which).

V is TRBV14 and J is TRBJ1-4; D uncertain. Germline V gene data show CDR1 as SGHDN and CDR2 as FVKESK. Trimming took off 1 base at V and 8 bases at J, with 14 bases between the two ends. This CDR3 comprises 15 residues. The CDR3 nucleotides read TGTGCCAGCAGCCAAGGTCGCGGGGTTGGAGAAAAACTGTTTTTT. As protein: CASSQGRGVGEKLFF.

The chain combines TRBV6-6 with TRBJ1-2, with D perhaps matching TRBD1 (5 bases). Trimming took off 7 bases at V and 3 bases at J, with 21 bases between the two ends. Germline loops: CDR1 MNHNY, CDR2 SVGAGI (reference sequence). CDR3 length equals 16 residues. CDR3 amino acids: CASTEGVRVGDYGYTF. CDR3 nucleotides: TGTGCCAGCACCGAAGGGGTCCGGGTAGGAGACTATGGCTACACCTTC.